This T cell receptor beta chain was obtained from a study of blood T cell repertoires in COVID-19. Study-wide context: Samples taken during acute and convalescent COVID-19 were collected in the United States, Italy and Spain. The analysed material was cDNA or gDNA that came from T cells, B-cell-depleted T cells, or PBMCs.

In the authors' methods: Reference gene primers were amplified, and this amplification served to estimate nucleated cell counts. Produced via immunoSEQ multiplex PCR; TCRdb's table is partial and in-frame only. V, J and clone size are taken as reported in that table, and D and trimming were inferred from the DNA itself. This sample has roughly 88,000 clones, with around nine tenths found just once. The CDR3 covers 15 residues. CDR1 SGHVS and CDR2 FNYEAQ come from the germline V gene. The V segment lost 2 bases and the J segment 2 bases; nucleotides outside the gene matches: 3. This TCR was recovered from a woman aged 45-59 years in a cohort sampled during active COVID-19. Material for sequencing was peripheral blood. The chain uses TRBV7-6 and TRBJ1-1, with TRBD1 matching 9 bases. The CDR3 nucleotides read TGTGCCAGCAGCTTAAGGACAGGGGAAAACACTGAAGCTTTCTTT. It codes for CASSLRTGENTEAFF.